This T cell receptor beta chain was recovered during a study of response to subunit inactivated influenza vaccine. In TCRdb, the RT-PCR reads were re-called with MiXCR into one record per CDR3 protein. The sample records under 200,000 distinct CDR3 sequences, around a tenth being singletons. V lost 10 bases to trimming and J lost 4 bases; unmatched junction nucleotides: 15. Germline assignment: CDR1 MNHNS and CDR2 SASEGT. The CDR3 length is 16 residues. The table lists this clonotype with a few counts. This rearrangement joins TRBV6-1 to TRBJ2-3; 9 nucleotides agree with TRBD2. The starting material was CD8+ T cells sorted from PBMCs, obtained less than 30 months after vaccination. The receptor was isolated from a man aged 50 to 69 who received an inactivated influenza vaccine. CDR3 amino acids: CATTLRGGLSSDTQYF. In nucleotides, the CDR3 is TGTGCCACCACGCTGCGGGGGGGCCTATCTTCAGATACGCAGTATTTT.